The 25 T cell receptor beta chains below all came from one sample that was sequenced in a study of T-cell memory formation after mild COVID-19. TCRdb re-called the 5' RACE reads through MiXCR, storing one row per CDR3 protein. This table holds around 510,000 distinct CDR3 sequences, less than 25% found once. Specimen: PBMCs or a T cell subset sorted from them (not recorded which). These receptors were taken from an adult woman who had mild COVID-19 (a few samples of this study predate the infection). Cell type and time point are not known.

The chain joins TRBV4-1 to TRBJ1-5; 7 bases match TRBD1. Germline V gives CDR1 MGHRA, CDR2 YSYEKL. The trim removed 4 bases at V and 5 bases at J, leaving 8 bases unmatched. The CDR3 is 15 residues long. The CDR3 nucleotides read TGCGCCAGCAGCCCCGGGACAGTGTCGGATCAGCCCCAGCATTTT. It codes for CASSPGTVSDQPQHF.

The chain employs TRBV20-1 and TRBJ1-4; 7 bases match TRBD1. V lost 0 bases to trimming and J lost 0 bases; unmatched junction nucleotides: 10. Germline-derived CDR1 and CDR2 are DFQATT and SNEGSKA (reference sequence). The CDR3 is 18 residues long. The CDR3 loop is CSARDPTGQTATNEKLFF. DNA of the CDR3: TGCAGTGCTAGAGATCCTACGGGACAGACAGCAACTAATGAAAAACTGTTTTTT.

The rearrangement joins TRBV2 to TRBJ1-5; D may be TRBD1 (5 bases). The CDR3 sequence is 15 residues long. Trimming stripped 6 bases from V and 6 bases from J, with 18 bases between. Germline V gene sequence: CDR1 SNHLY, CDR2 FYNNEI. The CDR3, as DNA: TGTGCCAGCAGGAGGGGACTTTCGGGAGGTCAGCCCCAGCATTTT. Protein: CASRRGLSGGQPQHF. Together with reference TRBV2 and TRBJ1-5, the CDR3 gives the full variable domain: EPEVTQTPSHQVTQMGQEVILRCVPISNHLYFYWYRQILGQKVEFLVSFYNNEISEKSEIFDDQFSVERPDGSNFTLKIRSTKLEDSAMYFCASRRGLSGGQPQHFGDGTRLSIL.

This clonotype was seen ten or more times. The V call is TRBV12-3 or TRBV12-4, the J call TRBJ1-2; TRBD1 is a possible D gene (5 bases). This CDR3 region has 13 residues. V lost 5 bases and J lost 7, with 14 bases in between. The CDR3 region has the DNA TGTGCCAGCAGTCCACGACAGACCACTGGCTACACCTTC. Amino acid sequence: CASSPRQTTGYTF.

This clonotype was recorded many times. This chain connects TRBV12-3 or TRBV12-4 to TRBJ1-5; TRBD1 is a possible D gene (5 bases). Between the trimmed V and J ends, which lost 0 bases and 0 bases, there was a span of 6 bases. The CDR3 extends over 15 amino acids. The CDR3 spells CASSLAGPSNQPQHF. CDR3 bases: TGTGCCAGCAGTTTAGCGGGACCTAGCAATCAGCCCCAGCATTTT.

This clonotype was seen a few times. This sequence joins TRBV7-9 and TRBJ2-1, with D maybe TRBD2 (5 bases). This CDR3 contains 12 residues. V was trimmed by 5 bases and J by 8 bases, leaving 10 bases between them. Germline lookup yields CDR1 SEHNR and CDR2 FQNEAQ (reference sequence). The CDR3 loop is CASSRDRYEQFF. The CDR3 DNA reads TGTGCCAGCAGCCGGGATCGGTATGAGCAGTTCTTC.

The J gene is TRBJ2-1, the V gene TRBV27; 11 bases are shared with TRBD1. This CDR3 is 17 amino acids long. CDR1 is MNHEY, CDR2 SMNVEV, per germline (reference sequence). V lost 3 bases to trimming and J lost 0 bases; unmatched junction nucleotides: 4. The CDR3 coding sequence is TGTGCCAGCAGTTTTTACGGACAGGGGGCCTCCTACAATGAGCAGTTCTTC. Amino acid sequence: CASSFYGQGASYNEQFF.

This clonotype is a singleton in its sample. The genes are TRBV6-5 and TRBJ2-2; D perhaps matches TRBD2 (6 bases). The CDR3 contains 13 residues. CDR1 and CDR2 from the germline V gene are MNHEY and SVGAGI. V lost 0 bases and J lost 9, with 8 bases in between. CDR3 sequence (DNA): TGTGCCAGCAGTTACTCGGGACTTAGGGAGCTGTTTTTT. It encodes CASSYSGLRELFF.

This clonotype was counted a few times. CDR3 amino acids: CASSRESGRGDTQYF. For the CDR3, the DNA is TGTGCCAGCTCACGAGAAAGCGGGAGGGGAGATACGCAGTATTTT. The chain carries TRBV18 and TRBJ2-3; 10 bases are a match to TRBD2. V shed 4 bases and J 5 bases; nucleotides not matched to a gene: 6. The CDR3 spans 15 residues. Germline V lookup: CDR1 KGHSH, CDR2 LQKENI. Supplemented by reference TRBV18 and TRBJ2-3, the full variable domain reads NAGVMQNPRHLVRRRGQEARLRCSPMKGHSHVYWYRQLPEEGLKFMVYLQKENIIDESGMPKERFSAEFPKEGPSILRIQQVVRGDSAAYFCASSRESGRGDTQYFGPGTRLTVL.

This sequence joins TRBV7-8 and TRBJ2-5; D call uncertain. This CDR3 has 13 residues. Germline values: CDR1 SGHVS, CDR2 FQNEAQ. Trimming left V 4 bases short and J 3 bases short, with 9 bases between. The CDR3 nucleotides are TGTGCCAGCAGCTCCAGTGTGGAAGAGACCCAGTACTTC. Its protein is CASSSSVEETQYF.

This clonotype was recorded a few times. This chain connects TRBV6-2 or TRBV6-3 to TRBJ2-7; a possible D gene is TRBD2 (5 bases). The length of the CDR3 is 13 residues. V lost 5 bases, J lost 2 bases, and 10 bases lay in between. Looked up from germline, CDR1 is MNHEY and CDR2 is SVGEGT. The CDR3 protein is CASSAGKTYEQYF. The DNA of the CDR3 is TGTGCCAGCAGTGCCGGGAAAACCTACGAGCAGTACTTC.

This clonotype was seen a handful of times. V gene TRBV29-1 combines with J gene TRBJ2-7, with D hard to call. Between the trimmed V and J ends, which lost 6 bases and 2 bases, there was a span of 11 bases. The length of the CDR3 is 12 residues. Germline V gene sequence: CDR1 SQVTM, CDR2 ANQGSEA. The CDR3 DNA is TGCAGCGTGGGAAAATCAACCTACGAGCAGTACTTC. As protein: CSVGKSTYEQYF.

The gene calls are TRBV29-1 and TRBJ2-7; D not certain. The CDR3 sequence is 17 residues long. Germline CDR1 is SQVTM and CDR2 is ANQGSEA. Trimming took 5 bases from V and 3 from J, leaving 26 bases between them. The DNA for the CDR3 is TGCAGCGTTCTTGGCTCAACGGGTCCTAGTCGGATCTACGAGCAGTACTTC. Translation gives CSVLGSTGPSRIYEQYF.

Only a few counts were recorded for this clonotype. CDR3 coding DNA: TGTGCCAGCAGCCAATGGGGGAGTTATGAGCAGTTCTTC. Translating it yields CASSQWGSYEQFF. The rearrangement links TRBV14 to TRBJ2-1; perhaps D is TRBD1 or TRBD2 (5 bases each). Germline values: CDR1 SGHDN, CDR2 FVKESK. The V end was cut by 2 bases, the J end by 8 bases, with 10 bases between. The CDR3 sequence is 13 residues long.

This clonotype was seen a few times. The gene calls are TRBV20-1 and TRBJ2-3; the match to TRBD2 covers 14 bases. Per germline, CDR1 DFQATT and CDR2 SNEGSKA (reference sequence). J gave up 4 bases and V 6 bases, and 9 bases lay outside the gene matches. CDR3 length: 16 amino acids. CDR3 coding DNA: TGCAGTGCGTTGGGGGGACTAGCGGGAGTTTCAGATACGCAGTATTTT. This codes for CSALGGLAGVSDTQYF.

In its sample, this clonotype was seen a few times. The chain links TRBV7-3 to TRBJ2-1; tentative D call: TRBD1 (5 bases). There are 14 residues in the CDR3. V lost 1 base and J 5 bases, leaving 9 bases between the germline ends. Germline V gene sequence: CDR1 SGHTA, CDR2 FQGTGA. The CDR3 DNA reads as TGTGCCAGCAGCTTAATCCAGGGTCACAATGAGCAGTTCTTC. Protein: CASSLIQGHNEQFF.

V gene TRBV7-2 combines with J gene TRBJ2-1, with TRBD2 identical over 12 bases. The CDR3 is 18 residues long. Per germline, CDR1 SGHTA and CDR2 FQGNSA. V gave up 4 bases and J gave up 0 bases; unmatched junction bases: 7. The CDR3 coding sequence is TGTGCCAGCAGCTCTCCCCTAGCGGGAGGGCCCTCCTACAATGAGCAGTTCTTC. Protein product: CASSSPLAGGPSYNEQFF.

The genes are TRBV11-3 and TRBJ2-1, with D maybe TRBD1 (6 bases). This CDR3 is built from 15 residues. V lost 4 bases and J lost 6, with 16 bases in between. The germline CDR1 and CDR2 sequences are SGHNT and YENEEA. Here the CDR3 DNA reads TGTGCCAGCAGCTATGAGAGGGGGTACACCAATGAGCAGTTCTTC. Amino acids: CASSYERGYTNEQFF. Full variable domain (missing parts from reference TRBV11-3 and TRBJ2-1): EAGVVQSPRYKIIEKKQPVAFWCNPISGHNTLYWYLQNLGQGPELLIRYENEEAVDDSQLPKDRFSAERLKGVDSTLKIQPAELGDSAVYLCASSYERGYTNEQFFGPGTRLTVL.

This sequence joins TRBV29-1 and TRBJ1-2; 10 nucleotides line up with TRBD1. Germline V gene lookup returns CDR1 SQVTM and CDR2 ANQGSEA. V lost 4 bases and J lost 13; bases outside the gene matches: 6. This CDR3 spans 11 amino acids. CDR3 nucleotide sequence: TGCAGCGTTGGGGACAGGGGCCCGGTCACCTTC. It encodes CSVGDRGPVTF.

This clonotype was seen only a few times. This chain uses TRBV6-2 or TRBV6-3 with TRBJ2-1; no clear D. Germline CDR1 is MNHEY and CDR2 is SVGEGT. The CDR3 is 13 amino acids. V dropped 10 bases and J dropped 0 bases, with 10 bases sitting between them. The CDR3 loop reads CATDRSSYNEQFF. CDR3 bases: TGTGCCACTGACCGGAGCTCCTACAATGAGCAGTTCTTC.

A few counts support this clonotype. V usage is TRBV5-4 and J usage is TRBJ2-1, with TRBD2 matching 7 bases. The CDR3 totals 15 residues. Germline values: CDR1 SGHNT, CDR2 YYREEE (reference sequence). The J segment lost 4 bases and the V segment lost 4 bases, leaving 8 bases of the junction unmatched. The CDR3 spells CASSDPTSSYNEQFF. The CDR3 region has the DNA TGTGCCAGCAGCGACCCGACTAGCAGTTACAATGAGCAGTTCTTC.

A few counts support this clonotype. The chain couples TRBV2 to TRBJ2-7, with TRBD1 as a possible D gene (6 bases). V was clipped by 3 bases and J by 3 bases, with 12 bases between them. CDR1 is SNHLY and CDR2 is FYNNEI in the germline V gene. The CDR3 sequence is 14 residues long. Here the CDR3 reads CASSEEVGGYEQYF. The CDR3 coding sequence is TGTGCCAGCAGTGAGGAGGTAGGGGGCTACGAGCAGTACTTC.

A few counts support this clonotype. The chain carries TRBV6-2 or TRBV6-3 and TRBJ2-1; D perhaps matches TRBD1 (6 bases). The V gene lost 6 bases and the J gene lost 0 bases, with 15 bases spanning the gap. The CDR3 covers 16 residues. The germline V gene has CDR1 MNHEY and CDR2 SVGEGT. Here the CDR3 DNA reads TGTGCCAGCAGCCCCCAGACAGGAAGCTCCTACAATGAGCAGTTCTTC. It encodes CASSPQTGSSYNEQFF.

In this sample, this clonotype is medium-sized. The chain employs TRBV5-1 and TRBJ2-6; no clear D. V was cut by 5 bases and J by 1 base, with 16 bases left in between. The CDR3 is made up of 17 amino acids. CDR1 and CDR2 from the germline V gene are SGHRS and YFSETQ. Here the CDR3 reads CASSFPTQLSGANVLTF. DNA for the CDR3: TGCGCCAGCAGTTTCCCGACCCAGCTATCTGGGGCCAACGTCCTGACTTTC.

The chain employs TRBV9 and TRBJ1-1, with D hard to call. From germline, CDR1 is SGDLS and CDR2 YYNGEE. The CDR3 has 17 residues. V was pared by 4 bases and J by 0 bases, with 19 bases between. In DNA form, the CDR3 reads TGTGCCAGCAGCCCCCCCCTGGCCATGGGGATGAACACTGAAGCTTTCTTT. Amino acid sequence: CASSPPLAMGMNTEAFF.